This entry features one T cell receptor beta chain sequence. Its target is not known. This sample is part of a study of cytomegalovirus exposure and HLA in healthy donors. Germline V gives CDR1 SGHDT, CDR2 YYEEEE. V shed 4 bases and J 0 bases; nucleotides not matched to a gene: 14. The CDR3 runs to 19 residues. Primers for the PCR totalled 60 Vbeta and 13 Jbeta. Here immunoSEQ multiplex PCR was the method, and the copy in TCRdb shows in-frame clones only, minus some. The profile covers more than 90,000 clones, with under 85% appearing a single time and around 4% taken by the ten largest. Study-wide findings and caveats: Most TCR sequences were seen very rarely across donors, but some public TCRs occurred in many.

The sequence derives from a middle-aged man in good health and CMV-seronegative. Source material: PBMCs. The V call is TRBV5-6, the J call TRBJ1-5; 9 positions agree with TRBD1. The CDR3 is CASSHYRGQGSISNQPQHF. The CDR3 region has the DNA TGTGCCAGCAGCCACTACCGAGGACAGGGGTCTATTAGCAATCAGCCCCAGCATTTT. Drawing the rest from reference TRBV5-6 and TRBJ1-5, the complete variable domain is DAGVTQSPTHLIKTRGQQVTLRCSPKSGHDTVSWYQQALGQGPQFIFQYYEEEERQRGNFPDRFSGHQFPNYSSELNVNALLLGDSALYLCASSHYRGQGSISNQPQHFGDGTRLSIL.